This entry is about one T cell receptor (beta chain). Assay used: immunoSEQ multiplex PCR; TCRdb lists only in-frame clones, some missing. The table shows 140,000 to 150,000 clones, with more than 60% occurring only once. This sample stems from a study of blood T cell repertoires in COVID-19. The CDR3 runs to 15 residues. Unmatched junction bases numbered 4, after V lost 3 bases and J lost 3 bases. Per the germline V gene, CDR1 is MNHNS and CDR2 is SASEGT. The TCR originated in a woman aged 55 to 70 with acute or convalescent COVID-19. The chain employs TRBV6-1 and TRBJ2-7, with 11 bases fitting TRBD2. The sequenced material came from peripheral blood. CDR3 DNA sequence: TGTGCCAGCAGTGAGCCGGGACTAGCGGACTACGAGCAGTACTTC. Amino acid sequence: CASSEPGLADYEQYF.